The rows below give T cell receptor beta chains drawn from one sample of a study of cytomegalovirus exposure and HLA in healthy donors. Produced via immunoSEQ multiplex PCR; TCRdb's table is partial and in-frame only. Of about 190,000 clones in the sample, 65% to 80% were seen once. The sample consisted of PBMCs. The receptor source for this set is a man aged 25-45 years in good health and CMV-seropositive. CDR3s include the opening cysteine and the closing phenylalanine or tryptophan. Fields, in order: D gene, J gene, V gene, clone size, CDR3 DNA, CDR3 protein. D genes are given only for firm matches. Rows give clone size only sometimes, using once, few, many, or a class for an expanded clone.

>TRBD1|TRBJ1-5|TRBV27|.
TGTGCCAGCAGGGCCGGGACAGGGGGGAGCCAGCCCCAGCATTTT
CASRAGTGGSQPQHF
>.|TRBJ1-3|TRBV6-5|.
TGTGCCAGCAGCCCGTGGGGCCTCGCTAGAAACACCATATATTTT
CASSPWGLARNTIYF
>.|TRBJ2-6|TRBV9|.
TGTGCCAGCAGCGTAACTGACAACTCTGGGGCCAACGTCCTGACTTTC
CASSVTDNSGANVLTF
>.|TRBJ2-7|TRBV7-2|.
TGTGCCAGCACCCGCACGGGCTACGAGCAGTACTTC
CASTRTGYEQYF
>TRBD1|TRBJ1-2|TRBV5-5|few
TGTGCCAGCAGCAACGGACAGGGGCGTGGCTACACCTTC
CASSNGQGRGYTF
>.|TRBJ1-1|TRBV6-5|once
TGTGCCAGCAGTTACTCCAGGGGCGGGGGCAACACTGAAGCTTTCTTT
CASSYSRGGGNTEAFF
>.|TRBJ2-7|TRBV7-9|.
TGTGCCAGCAGCCCGTCTATCGGCGAGCAGTACTTC
CASSPSIGEQYF
>TRBD1|TRBJ1-3|TRBV2|.
TGTGCCAGTAGGACAGGCCTCTCTGGAAACACCATATATTTT
CASRTGLSGNTIYF
>.|TRBJ2-4|TRBV7-8|.
TGTGCCAGCAGCCCATTGTTAGCCAAAAACATTCAGTACTTC
CASSPLLAKNIQYF
>.|TRBJ1-6|TRBV6-6|.
TGTGCCAGCAGTTGGGGCGACGGAAACTATAATTCACCCCTCCACTTT
CASSWGDGNYNSPLHF
>.|TRBJ2-3|TRBV27|.
TGTGCCAGCAGTTTGAAAGCCACCCTAGATACGCAGTATTTT
CASSLKATLDTQYF
>.|TRBJ2-2|TRBV5-4|.
TGTGCCAGCAGCGAGACTAGTTCCGGGGAGCTGTTTTTT
CASSETSSGELFF
>.|TRBJ1-5|TRBV6-5|few
TGTGCCAGCAGTTACACAGGCAATCAGCCCCAGCATTTT
CASSYTGNQPQHF
>.|TRBJ1-2|TRBV4-3|few
TGCGCCAGCAGCCAAGATCAGAGGGCGCTGGATGGCTACACCTTC
CASSQDQRALDGYTF
>TRBD1|TRBJ1-1|TRBV7-9|.
TGTGCCAGCAGCTTAGCCCGGACAGGCTTGAACACTGAAGCTTTCTTT
CASSLARTGLNTEAFF
>.|TRBJ2-3|TRBV30|.
TGTGCCTGGAGTACCTGTTACAGGGGGGGAACAGATACGCAGTATTTT
CAWSTCYRGGTDTQYF
>.|TRBJ1-1|TRBV21-1|.
TGTGCCAGCAGCAAAGACGAGAGACTCCTGATGAACACTGAAGCTTTCTTT
CASSKDERLLMNTEAFF
>.|TRBJ2-2|TRBV7-9|.
TGTGCCAGCAGCTTTCCCGCTGGCGAGCTGTTTTTT
CASSFPAGELFF
>.|TRBJ1-6|TRBV2|.
TGTGCCAGCAGTGAGGTGGGACTCCGGAGCTCCTATAATTCACCCCTCCACTTT
CASSEVGLRSSYNSPLHF
>.|TRBJ1-5|TRBV6-5|.
TGTGCCAGCAGCAGGGGTCGTAATCAGCCCCAGCATTTT
CASSRGRNQPQHF
>.|TRBJ1-3|TRBV7-9|.
TGTGCCAGCAGCTTAGATGGGAGTGGAGGAAACACCATATATTTT
CASSLDGSGGNTIYF
>TRBD2|TRBJ2-5|TRBV7-6|.
TGTGCCAGCAGCTCTAGCGGGGGGCTTGGAGAGACCCAGTACTTC
CASSSSGGLGETQYF
>TRBD2|TRBJ2-7|TRBV5-1|.
TGCGCCAGCAGCTTGAGAGGAGCGGGAGAACACGAGCAGTACTTC
CASSLRGAGEHEQYF
>.|TRBJ2-7|TRBV19|.
TGTGCCAGTAGTCCTTCAGGACTGGCGGACAGGTACTTC
CASSPSGLADRYF
>TRBD2|TRBJ2-5|TRBV5-5|few
TGTGCCAGCAGCCCGCGGGGGACGTCAACGGAAGAGACCCAGTACTTC
CASSPRGTSTEETQYF
>.|TRBJ2-5|TRBV30|.
TGTGCCTGGAGTGACGGGTCGGGAGAGACCCAGTACTTC
CAWSDGSGETQYF
>TRBD1|TRBJ2-2|TRBV7-3|.
TGTGCCAGCAGCTTAACTTTCGACAGGGCAAACACCGGGGAGCTGTTTTTT
CASSLTFDRANTGELFF
>TRBD2|TRBJ2-1|TRBV6-5|.
TGTGCCAGCGGGATGGCGGGGGGGTACAATGAGCAGTTCTTC
CASGMAGGYNEQFF
>TRBD1|TRBJ2-5|TRBV5-8|.
TGTGCCAGCAGCATACCGGGACAGGGGTACGAGACCCAGTACTTC
CASSIPGQGYETQYF
>.|TRBJ2-2|TRBV9|once
TGTGCCAGCAGCGTCTTACAGGGCGGTGCCGGGGAGCTGTTTTTT
CASSVLQGGAGELFF
>TRBD2|TRBJ2-7|TRBV28|.
TGTGCCAGCAGCCGTAGCGGGAGGACCTACGAGCAGTACTTC
CASSRSGRTYEQYF
>TRBD1|TRBJ2-7|TRBV6-6|.
TGTGCCAGCAACACCGACAGGGACGAGCAGTACTTC
CASNTDRDEQYF
>.|TRBJ2-4|TRBV19|few
TGTGCCAGTAGTATAGATCGAACTAGCATTCAGTACTTC
CASSIDRTSIQYF
>.|TRBJ2-4|TRBV19|.
TGTGCCAGTAGTCGGGGAGTAGCCAAAAACATTCAGTACTTC
CASSRGVAKNIQYF
>TRBD2|TRBJ2-1|TRBV27|few
TGTGCCAGCAGTTCCGCCCTAGCGGGATACAATGAGCAGTTCTTC
CASSSALAGYNEQFF
>TRBD2|TRBJ2-1|TRBV18|.
TGTGCCAGCTCACCCCCCGCTAGCGGGAGTAGAAATGAGCAGTTCTTC
CASSPPASGSRNEQFF
>TRBD2|TRBJ2-1|TRBV7-3|.
TGTGCCAGCAGCTTTAGCGGGAGCTCCTACAATGAGCAGTTCTTC
CASSFSGSSYNEQFF
>TRBD1|TRBJ2-7|TRBV9|once
TGTGCCAGCAGCGCCAGGGACAGCCACTACGAGCAGTACTTC
CASSARDSHYEQYF
>.|TRBJ1-1|TRBV7-9|.
TGTTCCAGCAGCCCGGCCCGGGGGGCGCGAACTGAAGCTTTCTTT
CSSSPARGARTEAFF
>.|TRBJ2-7|TRBV18|.
TGTGCCAGCTCGTCCTCGACGGGGGTCAGCTTTTACGAGCAGTACTTC
CASSSSTGVSFYEQYF
>TRBD1|TRBJ2-5|TRBV7-3|.
TGTGCCAGCAGCCCGCAGGGGGCCCAAGAGACCCAGTACTTC
CASSPQGAQETQYF
>TRBD1|TRBJ2-2|TRBV7-9|few
TGTGCCAGCAGCTGGGGGACAGTCAAATCCGGGGAGCTGTTTTTT
CASSWGTVKSGELFF
>.|TRBJ1-4|TRBV5-1|.
TGCGCCAGCAGCTTGAACAGGGTAAAAGATGAAAAACTGTTTTTT
CASSLNRVKDEKLFF
>TRBD2|TRBJ2-2|TRBV30|.
TGTGCCTGGGGACTAGCGGCTAACACCGGGGAGCTGTTTTTT
CAWGLAANTGELFF
>TRBD2|TRBJ2-3|TRBV6-5|.
TGTGCCAGCAAGGCGGGGGACACAGATACGCAGTATTTT
CASKAGDTDTQYF
>.|TRBJ2-5|TRBV9|.
TGTGCCAGCAGCGTAGGGCAGAAAGAGACCCAGTACTTC
CASSVGQKETQYF
>.|TRBJ2-5|TRBV18|.
TGTGCCAGCTCACCCAGGCAAGAGACCCAGTACTTC
CASSPRQETQYF
>TRBD1|TRBJ2-7|TRBV11-2|.
TGTGCCAGCAGCACGGGACAGGGACCCTACGAGCAGTACTTC
CASSTGQGPYEQYF
>TRBD2|TRBJ2-2|TRBV30|.
TGTGCCTGGAGTGTAAGGACTAGCGGGGGGGCTAAACGGGAGCTGTTTTTT
CAWSVRTSGGAKRELFF
>.|TRBJ2-7|TRBV6-5|.
TGTGCCAGCAGTTATCAGTACAGGGCCTACGAGCAGTACTTC
CASSYQYRAYEQYF
>.|TRBJ2-7|TRBV14|few
TGTGCCAGCAGCCGCCCCGGGGGGCGAGCGAGCTCCTACGAGCAGTACTTC
CASSRPGGRASSYEQYF
>.|TRBJ2-7|TRBV5-4|once
TGTGCCAGCAGCTCCTTAGGGGGGGGCGCTTTCGAGCAGTACTTC
CASSSLGGGAFEQYF
>.|TRBJ2-7|TRBV6-5|.
TGTGCCAGCAGTTACGGGGGGAGTTCGGGCGAGCAGTACTTC
CASSYGGSSGEQYF
>.|TRBJ1-2|TRBV6-1|.
TGTGCCAGCAGTGAATTGACCTGGGCGGGCTACACCTTC
CASSELTWAGYTF
>TRBD1|TRBJ2-2|TRBV7-3|.
TGTGCCAGCAGCCCCAGGGGGTCCGGGGAGCTGTTTTTT
CASSPRGSGELFF
>.|TRBJ1-4|TRBV4-3|.
TGCGCCAGCAGCCGGAATGTTGGGACTGGGGAAAAACTGTTTTTT
CASSRNVGTGEKLFF